Following are 32 T cell receptor beta chains from one sample sequenced in a study of blood T cell repertoires in COVID-19. This table comes from immunoSEQ multiplex PCR, and its TCRdb copy is limited to in-frame clones, with some not included. The sample has roughly 120,000 clones, about 90% seen once. Sequencing was carried out using peripheral blood. These receptors originate from a woman aged 45-59 years with acute or convalescent COVID-19.

CDR3 in amino acids: CASSLMAGSGYTF. The CDR3 bases are TGTGCCAGCAGTTTAATGGCAGGAAGTGGCTACACCTTC. The chain recombines TRBV12-3 or TRBV12-4 with TRBJ1-2; D unclear. Trimming shortened V by 2 bases and J by 7 bases, and 11 bases separated the two germline ends. CDR3 length: 13 amino acids.

The J gene is TRBJ2-5, the V gene TRBV3-1 (or the pseudogene TRBV3-2), with 16 bases identical to TRBD2. The CDR3 spans 17 residues. After removal of 1 base from V and 4 bases from J, the junction contained 3 bases not matched to a gene. Germline CDR1 reads LGHDT; CDR2 reads YNNKEL (reference sequence). The CDR3 DNA reads as TGTGCCAGCAGCCAAGGCGGGACTAGCGGGAGGGGAGAGACCCAGTACTTC. Translated: CASSQGGTSGRGETQYF.

The V call is TRBV7-8, the J call TRBJ2-7, with TRBD1 matching over 8 bases. Germline assignment: CDR1 SGHVS and CDR2 FQNEAQ. The CDR3 is 15 residues long. V dropped 5 bases and J dropped 3; count of bases not matched to a gene: 9. The CDR3 nucleotides read TGTGCCAGCAGCCTTACCGACAGGGGAAGCTACGAGCAGTACTTC. Protein sequence: CASSLTDRGSYEQYF.

The chain uses TRBV7-6 and TRBJ1-3; D remains ambiguous. V lost 7 bases and J 1 base, leaving 20 bases between the germline ends. Per the germline V gene, CDR1 is SGHVS and CDR2 is FNYEAQ. The CDR3 runs to 17 residues. As DNA, the CDR3 is TGTGCCAGCACCTCCCCGTCCGAGGGCGTTTCTGGAAACACCATATATTTT. This gives the protein CASTSPSEGVSGNTIYF.

The J gene is TRBJ2-7, the V gene TRBV7-9, with D possibly being TRBD1 (5 bases). V shed 5 bases and J shed 6 bases, with 14 bases lying between them. The CDR3 totals 13 residues. Germline V lookup: CDR1 SEHNR, CDR2 FQNEAQ (reference sequence). DNA of the CDR3: TGTGCCAGCAGCGGAACAGGAACCCTCGAGCAGTACTTC. Translated, it gives CASSGTGTLEQYF.

The V gene is TRBV3-1 (or the pseudogene TRBV3-2), the J gene TRBJ2-6; D possibly corresponds to TRBD1 (6 bases). Deletions cut 3 bases from V and 4 bases from J, with 10 bases between. Germline CDR1 LGHDT, CDR2 YNNKEL (reference sequence). The CDR3 length is 15 residues. CDR3: CASSHGQYGANVLTF. CDR3 coding DNA: TGTGCCAGCAGCCATGGACAGTACGGGGCCAACGTCCTGACTTTC.

This clone was detected once. V is TRBV19 and J is TRBJ2-2; D is possibly TRBD1 (5 bases). The CDR3 is 16 amino acids. Trimming pared 7 bases from V and 0 bases from J, leaving 15 bases between. Germline assignment: CDR1 LNHDA and CDR2 SQIVND (reference sequence). The CDR3: CASTPEGQANTGELFF. Written as DNA, the CDR3 is TGTGCCAGTACCCCCGAAGGACAAGCGAACACCGGGGAGCTGTTTTTT. The entire variable domain, with the rest obtained from reference TRBV19 and TRBJ2-2, is as follows: DGGITQSPKYLFRKEGQNVTLSCEQNLNHDAMYWYRQDPGQGLRLIYYSQIVNDFQKGDIAEGYSVSREKKESFPLTVTSAQKNPTAFYLCASTPEGQANTGELFFGEGSRLTVL.

The chain combines TRBV7-2 with TRBJ2-2; 10 nucleotides match TRBD2. CDR1 is SGHTA, CDR2 FQGNSA, per germline. This CDR3 comprises 15 residues. Trimming removed 2 bases from V and 7 bases from J; junction bases left unmatched: 4. DNA of the CDR3: TGTGCCAGCAGCTTACTAGCGGGGGATCTCGGGGAGCTGTTTTTT. This codes for CASSLLAGDLGELFF.

The chain employs TRBV5-5 and TRBJ1-1; possibly TRBD1 for D (5 bases). The germline CDR1 and CDR2 sequences are SGHKS and YYEKEE (reference sequence). V dropped 7 bases and J dropped 1 base, with 14 bases sitting between them. This CDR3 contains 14 residues. CDR3 DNA: TGTGCCAGCGGCCTCCCGGACACGAACACTGAAGCTTTCTTT. Its translation is CASGLPDTNTEAFF. The whole variable domain, remainder taken from reference TRBV5-5 and TRBJ1-1, is DAGVTQSPTHLIKTRGQQVTLRCSPISGHKSVSWYQQVLGQGPQFIFQYYEKEERGRGNFPDRFSARQFPNYSSELNVNALLLGDSALYLCASGLPDTNTEAFFGQGTRLTVV.

V usage is TRBV10-1 and J usage is TRBJ1-6, with TRBD1 matching 9 bases. The CDR3 spans 15 residues. The V gene end was trimmed by 4 bases and the J gene end by 8 bases; junction bases not matched to a gene: 6. The germline V gene has CDR1 WNHNN and CDR2 SYGVQD (reference sequence). The CDR3 region has the DNA TGCGCCAGCAGTGCCGGGACAGGGCGGGATTCACCCCTCCACTTT. This encodes CASSAGTGRDSPLHF.

CDR3 in DNA: TGTGCCAGCAGCCAAGCCCTCTATGGCTACACCTTC. It translates to CASSQALYGYTF. The chain joins TRBV3-1 (or the pseudogene TRBV3-2) to TRBJ1-2, with D unresolved. The CDR3 is 12 residues long. Germline assignment: CDR1 LGHDT and CDR2 YNNKEL (reference sequence). V shed 1 base and J shed 4 bases, with 4 bases lying between them.

The genes are TRBV5-6 and TRBJ1-3; the match to TRBD1 covers 9 bases. Germline V gene lookup returns CDR1 SGHDT and CDR2 YYEEEE. The CDR3 has 15 residues. V shed 0 bases, J shed 4 bases, and the junction held 2 bases outside the gene matches. For the CDR3, the DNA is TGTGCCAGCAGCTTGGCGGGGACAGGGGGAAACACCATATATTTT. Amino acids: CASSLAGTGGNTIYF.

The chain has TRBV27 and TRBJ2-1; the D gene is possibly TRBD2 (5 bases). CDR1 is MNHEY and CDR2 is SMNVEV in the germline V gene (reference sequence). Trimming took 5 bases from V and 4 from J, leaving 18 bases between them. The CDR3 runs to 16 residues. The CDR3 DNA reads TGTGCCAGCAGTGTGAGGGCTCCGGACCGATACAATGAGCAGTTCTTC. This sequence encodes CASSVRAPDRYNEQFF.

This chain links TRBV5-8 with TRBJ1-1, with a weak D call TRBD1 (6 bases). V gave up 0 bases and J gave up 0 bases, with 12 bases separating them. The germline V gene has CDR1 SGHTS and CDR2 YDEGEE. The CDR3 runs to 16 residues. DNA of the CDR3: TGTGCCAGCAGCTTGGGCGTTGGACAGCTGAACACTGAAGCTTTCTTT. Translation gives CASSLGVGQLNTEAFF.

The rearrangement uses TRBV2 and TRBJ1-5, with a possible D match to TRBD1 (6 bases). The CDR3 totals 14 residues. The germline CDR1 and CDR2 sequences are SNHLY and FYNNEI. V dropped 8 bases and J dropped 4 bases, with 15 bases sitting between them. The CDR3 nucleotides read TGTGCCAGCCAAGGACAGAACCTGAATCAGCCCCAGCATTTT. It specifies CASQGQNLNQPQHF.

The J gene is TRBJ1-1, the V gene TRBV10-2; TRBD1 matches 7 bases. The J segment lost 0 bases and the V segment lost 6 bases, leaving 4 bases of the junction unmatched. This CDR3 has 14 amino acids. The V gene's germline CDR1 is WSHSY and CDR2 SAAADI. For the CDR3, the DNA is TGCGCCAGCAGCAAACAGGGGCTGAACACTGAAGCTTTCTTT. It encodes CASSKQGLNTEAFF.

The gene calls are TRBV27 and TRBJ1-5; the D gene is possibly TRBD1 (6 bases). V was pared by 5 bases and J by 7 bases, with 12 bases between. This CDR3 spans 13 amino acids. The V gene's germline CDR1 is MNHEY and CDR2 SMNVEV (reference sequence). This CDR3 reads CASSPRGLQPQHF. The CDR3 nucleotides read TGTGCCAGCAGTCCCAGGGGTTTACAGCCCCAGCATTTT.

The genes are TRBV9 and TRBJ1-3; D is unresolved. V was clipped by 2 bases and J by 0 bases, with 12 bases between them. CDR3 length equals 16 residues. Germline V gene data show CDR1 as SGDLS and CDR2 as YYNGEE. CDR3 DNA: TGTGCCAGCAGCGTCTCCGAGGAGGGCTCTGGAAACACCATATATTTT. It specifies CASSVSEEGSGNTIYF.

This clone was counted only a few times. This chain joins TRBV7-9 and TRBJ1-3; no reliable D call. V lost 6 bases and J lost 4, with 10 bases in between. The CDR3 runs to 13 residues. CDR1 SEHNR and CDR2 FQNEAQ come from the germline V gene (reference sequence). In DNA form, the CDR3 reads TGTGCCAGCAGAACGGGGTCCGGAAACACCATATATTTT. Amino acid sequence: CASRTGSGNTIYF.

This rearrangement joins TRBV6-2 or TRBV6-3 to TRBJ2-2; D might be TRBD1 (5 bases). This CDR3 is 14 amino acids long. Germline assignment: CDR1 MNHEY and CDR2 SVGEGT. V was clipped by 4 bases and J by 4 bases, with 10 bases between them. The CDR3 nucleotides are TGTGCCAGCAGTTCCCAGGGTGGCACCGGGGAGCTGTTTTTT. It is translated as CASSSQGGTGELFF.

This clone is a singleton in its sample. The V gene is TRBV7-2, the J gene TRBJ1-5, with D possibly being TRBD1 (6 bases). The CDR3 has 15 residues. The V end was cut by 3 bases, the J end by 4 bases, with 13 bases between. CDR1 is SGHTA and CDR2 is FQGNSA in the germline V gene. In DNA, the CDR3 is TGTGCCAGCAGCTTTGCTCCAGGGGTAAATCAGCCCCAGCATTTT. Amino acid sequence: CASSFAPGVNQPQHF.

The V gene is TRBV28, the J gene TRBJ1-5; TRBD1 agrees at 8 bases. The CDR3 consists of 17 residues. The germline V gene has CDR1 MDHEN and CDR2 SYDVKM. V was pared by 2 bases and J by 5 bases, with 11 bases of the junction left unmatched. CDR3 nucleotides: TGTGCCAGCAGTTTAGGGGCAGGGGGCTATGGGGATCAGCCCCAGCATTTT. The encoded protein is CASSLGAGGYGDQPQHF.

This clone appeared a single time. This rearrangement joins TRBV12-5 to TRBJ2-5, with 13 bases matching TRBD2. V dropped 3 bases and J dropped 7; count of bases not matched to a gene: 17. Germline V CDR1 and CDR2: LGHNT, FRNRAP. This CDR3 has 19 amino acids. DNA of the CDR3: TGTGCTAGTGGTTTAGACCGACTGGGACTAGCGGGGAACTTATGGACCCAGTACTTC. Encoded protein: CASGLDRLGLAGNLWTQYF. Full variable domain (outside the CDR3, taken from reference TRBV12-5 and TRBJ2-5): DARVTQTPRHKVTEMGQEVTMRCQPILGHNTVFWYRQTMMQGLELLAYFRNRAPLDDSGMPKDRFSAEMPDATLATLKIQPSEPRDSAVYFCASGLDRLGLAGNLWTQYFGPGTRLLVL.

The genes are TRBV11-2 and TRBJ1-1; no definite D call. Germline V gene data show CDR1 as SGHAT and CDR2 as FQNNGV. V lost 4 bases to trimming and J lost 4 bases, with 13 bases between them. This CDR3 region has 14 residues. The CDR3 region has the DNA TGTGCCAGCAGCTCGCGGGTTTGGGGCACTGAAGCTTTCTTT. Protein product: CASSSRVWGTEAFF.

V is TRBV12-3 or TRBV12-4 and J is TRBJ2-1; D is undetermined. The length of the CDR3 is 11 residues. Trimming removed 6 bases from V and 5 bases from J, with 5 bases in between. For the CDR3, the DNA is TGTGCCAGCAGGCGTCACAATGAGCAGTTCTTC. Protein product: CASRRHNEQFF.

This clone was seen just once. The V gene is TRBV18, the J gene TRBJ2-6, with 8 bases aligning to TRBD1. The length of the CDR3 is 15 residues. The V and J ends lost 6 bases and 4 bases, in that order; junction bases with no gene match: 5. CDR1 is KGHSH, CDR2 LQKENI, per germline. This CDR3 reads CASSLQGEGANVLTF. In nucleotides, the CDR3 is TGTGCCAGCTCGCTACAGGGGGAAGGGGCCAACGTCCTGACTTTC.

V usage is TRBV13 and J usage is TRBJ2-3, with a possible D match to TRBD1 (6 bases). Trimming took off 1 base at V and 2 bases at J, with 10 bases between the two ends. In germline, CDR1 is PRHDT, CDR2 FYEKMQ (reference sequence). This CDR3 spans 15 amino acids. The CDR3: CASSLARGVTDTQYF. CDR3 DNA sequence: TGTGCCAGCAGCTTAGCCAGGGGCGTCACAGATACGCAGTATTTT.

The CDR3 sequence is CASSLRGQGGYYGYTF. CDR3 sequence (DNA): TGTGCCAGCAGTTTAAGGGGCCAGGGTGGATACTATGGCTACACCTTC. J is TRBJ1-2 and V is TRBV28, with a possible D match to TRBD1 (5 bases). The CDR3 is 16 amino acids. The germline gives CDR1 MDHEN, CDR2 SYDVKM. Trimming pared 2 bases from V and 3 bases from J, leaving 16 bases between.

The genes are TRBV3-1 (or the pseudogene TRBV3-2) and TRBJ1-1; no definite D call. From germline, CDR1 is LGHDT and CDR2 YNNKEL (reference sequence). With 0 bases removed from V and 7 bases from J, the gap between germline ends came to 6 bases. The CDR3 consists of 12 residues. Written as DNA, the CDR3 is TGTGCCAGCAGCCAAGATAGCGATGAAGCTTTCTTT. This codes for CASSQDSDEAFF.

CDR3: CASSPRGFATNEKLFF. DNA of the CDR3: TGTGCCAGCAGCCCCCGAGGGTTTGCAACTAATGAAAAACTGTTTTTT. This sequence joins TRBV11-2 and TRBJ1-4; D gene ambiguous. Germline CDR1 and CDR2: SGHAT and FQNNGV. Trimming pared 5 bases from V and 0 bases from J, leaving 13 bases between. The CDR3 covers 16 residues.

The rearrangement links TRBV7-9 to TRBJ1-4; D gene unclear. The V end was cut by 1 base, the J end by 4 bases, with 7 bases between. This CDR3 is 14 amino acids long. CDR1 SEHNR and CDR2 FQNEAQ come from the germline V gene (reference sequence). The DNA for the CDR3 is TGTGCCAGCAGCTTAGACACCCTTAATGAAAAACTGTTTTTT. This sequence encodes CASSLDTLNEKLFF.

The V call is TRBV14, the J call TRBJ2-1; 15 bases are a match to TRBD2. The germline gives CDR1 SGHDN, CDR2 FVKESK. The CDR3 contains 16 residues. Trimming took 3 bases from V and 10 from J; bases not matched to a gene: 7. The CDR3 loop reads CASSQTGTSGGREQFF. The DNA of the CDR3 is TGTGCCAGCAGCCAGACTGGGACTAGCGGGGGGAGGGAGCAGTTCTTC.